Listed here are 9 T cell receptor beta chains from one sample, sequenced in a study of blood T cell repertoires in COVID-19. Some clones are missing from TCRdb's copy, which holds only in-frame ones; the method was immunoSEQ multiplex PCR. This table has about 190,000 clones, about four fifths appearing once. The sample comprised PBMCs or T cells enriched from blood (not recorded which). The receptors were gathered from a woman aged 25-40 years who had been exposed to COVID-19.

J is TRBJ2-1 and V is TRBV11-2; no reliable D call. The germline V gene has CDR1 SGHAT and CDR2 FQNNGV. The CDR3 spans 14 residues. Trimming removed 1 base from V and 8 bases from J, with 12 bases in between. Here the CDR3 DNA reads TGTGCCAGCAGCTTAGTTTTCGGTATCGATGAGCAGTTCTTC. This codes for CASSLVFGIDEQFF.

The chain carries TRBV4-1 and TRBJ2-1; D not resolved. The V gene's germline CDR1 is MGHRA and CDR2 YSYEKL. This CDR3 comprises 12 residues. The germline V and J ends were trimmed by 6 bases and 6 bases, with 9 bases remaining between them. The CDR3, as DNA: TGCGCCAGCAGTTCCTCCGGCAATGAGCAGTTCTTC. Protein sequence: CASSSSGNEQFF.

The chain recombines TRBV10-3 with TRBJ2-3; TRBD1 aligns across 8 bases. Trimming took 8 bases from V and 2 from J; bases not matched to a gene: 6. Germline V gene lookup returns CDR1 ENHRY and CDR2 SYGVKD. This CDR3 is 14 amino acids long. The CDR3 loop reads CAIGLDRDTDTQYF. CDR3 bases: TGTGCCATCGGGTTGGACAGGGACACAGATACGCAGTATTTT.

V is TRBV12-3 or TRBV12-4 and J is TRBJ2-1; no clear D. There are 12 residues in the CDR3. Trimming took off 3 bases at V and 5 bases at J, with 5 bases between the two ends. CDR3 protein: CASSFPNNEQFF. For the CDR3, the DNA is TGTGCCAGCAGTTTTCCCAACAATGAGCAGTTCTTC.

The chain joins TRBV2 to TRBJ1-1; D is unclear. V was clipped by 1 base and J by 1 base, with 25 bases between them. The CDR3 is 20 amino acids. In germline, CDR1 is SNHLY, CDR2 FYNNEI. The CDR3 DNA reads TGTGCCAGCAGTGAAGGCCATACTCATACCTGGTTTACTCAGAACACTGAAGCTTTCTTT. Protein sequence: CASSEGHTHTWFTQNTEAFF.

The chain links TRBV20-1 to TRBJ1-2; TRBD1 agrees at 8 bases. Germline V lookup: CDR1 DFQATT, CDR2 SNEGSKA (reference sequence). This CDR3 is built from 15 residues. After removal of 3 bases from V and 4 bases from J, the junction contained 10 bases not matched to a gene. CDR3 DNA: TGCAGTGCTAGTACAGACCAGGGGGCAATCTATGGCTACACCTTC. Residues: CSASTDQGAIYGYTF.

The V call is TRBV9, the J call TRBJ2-7; TRBD1 matches at 9 bases. The CDR3 is 14 amino acids. Trimming removed 5 bases from V and 5 bases from J; junction bases left unmatched: 8. Germline-derived CDR1 and CDR2 are SGDLS and YYNGEE. CDR3 nucleotides: TGTGCCAGCAGTACGGGACAGGGTCACCACGAGCAGTACTTC. Protein product: CASSTGQGHHEQYF.

This clone was recorded once. A read error is likely, as this CDR3 ends without the conserved phenylalanine or tryptophan. The DNA is omitted, as the CDR3 cannot be located on it reliably, and the CDR3 follows TCRdb's listing. The CDR3 protein is CASSIGTGWVL. The chain links TRBV5-8 to TRBJ1-2; the table's TRBD1 call for D was not verified on the DNA. Germline CDR1 and CDR2: SGHTS and YDEGEE. The CDR3 sequence runs 11 residues, both termini included.

This clone was seen only a few times. The chain couples TRBV4-1 to TRBJ2-2, with 10 bases identical to TRBD1. The V segment lost 4 bases and the J segment 3 bases; nucleotides outside the gene matches: 8. Germline V gene sequence: CDR1 MGHRA, CDR2 YSYEKL. The CDR3 contains 17 residues. The CDR3 DNA follows: TGCGCCAGCAGCCTCATCGGGACAGGGGTGTACACCGGGGAGCTGTTTTTT. Translating it yields CASSLIGTGVYTGELFF.